This T cell receptor beta chain derives from a study of response to subunit inactivated influenza vaccine. Whole-study results and caveats: The authors suggested that few new T cells are recruited per seasonal influenza vaccination.

The CDR3 length is 16 residues. The V and J ends lost 4 bases and 2 bases, in that order; junction bases with no gene match: 10. TCRdb itself ran the RT-PCR reads through MiXCR, one entry per CDR3 protein. The sample includes about 480,000 distinct CDR3 sequences, roughly 9.8% of them seen just once. Of note for this clonotype: What it binds is unknown.

The sample consisted of PBMCs from blood, taken 40 to 50 days after vaccination. The chain links TRBV12-3 or TRBV12-4 to TRBJ2-7; TRBD2 agrees at 8 bases. The receptor comes from a man in his forties or fifties who received an inactivated influenza vaccine. DNA of the CDR3: TGTGCCAGCAGTTCCCTCAGCGGGAGTTACGCCTACGAGCAGTACTTC. Its protein is CASSSLSGSYAYEQYF.